These 30 T cell receptor beta chains were sequenced from one sample in a study of shared clonotypes between healthy human individuals. Assay: immunoSEQ multiplex PCR; the TCRdb copy retains only in-frame clones and omits some. The sample contains about 180,000 clones, approximately 92% of which appear only once. What was sequenced was naive CD4+ T cells sorted from blood. This sample's subset: CD45RA+ positively selected. These receptors were collected from a woman in her thirties in good health.

The chain links TRBV27 to TRBJ1-6; D is unresolved. CDR1 and CDR2 (germline): MNHEY, SMNVEV (reference sequence). This CDR3 comprises 14 residues. V lost 5 bases and J 13 bases, leaving 18 bases between the germline ends. The chain's CDR3 is CASSAAGSPSPLHF. In DNA form, the CDR3 reads TGTGCCAGCAGTGCCGCGGGTTCACCTTCCCCCCTCCACTTT.

The chain employs TRBV7-2 and TRBJ2-3, with 7 bases fitting TRBD1. Trimming cost V 5 bases and J 2 bases; bases outside gene matches: 4. The germline gives CDR1 SGHTA, CDR2 FQGNSA. The CDR3 extends over 14 amino acids. CDR3 coding DNA: TGTGCCAGCAGCCGCGACAGGGACACAGATACGCAGTATTTT. It specifies CASSRDRDTDTQYF.

DNA of the CDR3: TGCGCCAGCTCCCCGGCTAGCGGGAGTAAATACGAGCAGTACTTC. It specifies CASSPASGSKYEQYF. This chain joins TRBV10-1 and TRBJ2-7; TRBD2 matches 10 bases. J lost 4 bases, V lost 8 bases, and 11 bases had no gene match. The length of the CDR3 is 15 residues. Germline V gives CDR1 WNHNN, CDR2 SYGVQD (reference sequence).

The rearrangement joins TRBV5-1 to TRBJ2-1; D is perhaps TRBD2 (6 bases). Trimming pared 3 bases from V and 1 base from J, leaving 17 bases between. Germline CDR1 and CDR2: SGHRS and YFSETQ. There are 17 residues in the CDR3. The CDR3 DNA is TGCGCCAGCAGCTGGGACCTCCTAGCGCGTTCCTACAATGAGCAGTTCTTC. It encodes CASSWDLLARSYNEQFF.

The chain employs TRBV9 and TRBJ2-3, with 8 bases aligning to TRBD1. V shed 0 bases, J shed 3 bases, and the junction held 6 bases outside the gene matches. CDR3 length: 16 amino acids. Germline CDR1 SGDLS, CDR2 YYNGEE. The CDR3 loop is CASSVATGGSTDTQYF. The CDR3 DNA is TGTGCCAGCAGCGTAGCCACAGGGGGAAGTACAGATACGCAGTATTTT. Full variable domain (outside the CDR3, taken from reference TRBV9 and TRBJ2-3): DSGVTQTPKHLITATGQRVTLRCSPRSGDLSVYWYQQSLDQGLQFLIQYYNGEERAKGNILERFSAQQFPDLHSELNLSSLELGDSALYFCASSVATGGSTDTQYFGPGTRLTVL.

This chain connects TRBV28 to TRBJ2-6; D possibly uses TRBD1 or TRBD2 (5 bases each). The V end lost 1 base, the J end lost 4 bases, and 8 bases lay between the germline ends. The germline V gene has CDR1 MDHEN and CDR2 SYDVKM. The CDR3 extends over 15 amino acids. The CDR3 loop reads CASSLSGDGANVLTF. The DNA for the CDR3 is TGTGCCAGCAGTTTATCCGGGGACGGGGCCAACGTCCTGACTTTC. Full variable domain (missing parts from reference TRBV28 and TRBJ2-6): DVKVTQSSRYLVKRTGEKVFLECVQDMDHENMFWYRQDPGLGLRLIYFSYDVKMKEKGDIPEGYSVSREKKERFSLILESASTNQTSMYLCASSLSGDGANVLTFGAGSRLTVL.

The chain employs TRBV28 and TRBJ1-2; D gene uncertain. Per germline, CDR1 MDHEN and CDR2 SYDVKM. The CDR3 spans 13 residues. Trimming removed 6 bases from V and 5 bases from J, with 13 bases in between. CDR3 nucleotide sequence: TGTGCCAGCAGACATGTCGAAGGGTATGGCTACACCTTC. Its translation is CASRHVEGYGYTF.

The chain employs TRBV20-1 and TRBJ2-7, with a weak D call TRBD1 (6 bases). The ends were cut back, 5 bases at V and 5 bases at J, with 10 bases in the middle. Germline V CDR1 and CDR2: DFQATT, SNEGSKA (reference sequence). The CDR3 contains 11 residues. In DNA form, the CDR3 reads TGCAGTGCTGTCCGGGACAACGAGCAGTACTTC. Encoded protein: CSAVRDNEQYF.

This sequence joins TRBV7-2 and TRBJ2-1; a weak D match, TRBD2 (6 bases). Between the trimmed V and J ends, which lost 1 base and 9 bases, there was a span of 13 bases. The CDR3 sequence is 14 residues long. The germline CDR1 and CDR2 sequences are SGHTA and FQGNSA. DNA of the CDR3: TGTGCCAGCAGCTTAGAACTAGCCCCCAGTGAGCAGTTCTTC. Protein product: CASSLELAPSEQFF.

This chain uses TRBV11-2 with TRBJ1-4; maybe TRBD1 (6 bases). V was shortened by 4 bases and J by 8 bases, with 17 bases between the two germline ends. Germline CDR1 is SGHAT and CDR2 is FQNNGV. This CDR3 has 15 amino acids. CDR3 residues: CASSSYRESSEKLFF. CDR3 sequence (DNA): TGTGCCAGCAGCTCCTACAGGGAAAGTAGCGAAAAACTGTTTTTT.

The genes are TRBV14 and TRBJ2-5, with a possible D match to TRBD2 (5 bases). The J call may be in error: the DNA end matches TRBJ2-7 better. This CDR3 comprises 13 residues. From germline, CDR1 is SGHDN and CDR2 FVKESK. The CDR3 bases are TGTGCCAGCAGCCAACTCCGGGGCTACGAGCAGTACTTC. It encodes CASSQLRGYEQYF.

The chain links TRBV7-9 to TRBJ2-2; D gene uncertain. In germline, CDR1 is SEHNR, CDR2 FQNEAQ (reference sequence). The CDR3 has 17 residues. Trimming removed 1 base from V and 8 bases from J, with 20 bases in between. The CDR3 DNA follows: TGTGCCAGCAGCTTAGGAGATTTACGCCTCCCGGCTGGGGAGCTGTTTTTT. Translation: CASSLGDLRLPAGELFF.

Details on this clone: The same CDR3 also results from other DNA sequences found in this sample. The chain is built from TRBV5-1 and TRBJ2-5; D not certain. The CDR3 totals 11 residues. Germline CDR1 and CDR2: SGHRS and YFSETQ. V was clipped by 4 bases and J by 2 bases, with 3 bases between them. The CDR3 DNA is TGCGCCAGCAGCACTCAAGAGACCCAGTACTTC. This codes for CASSTQETQYF.

The chain couples TRBV9 to TRBJ2-1; no reliable D call. V was pared by 0 bases and J by 10 bases, with 11 bases between. This CDR3 comprises 13 residues. Germline assignment: CDR1 SGDLS and CDR2 YYNGEE. CDR3 coding DNA: TGTGCCAGCAGCGTAGCCGGCAGGCAAGAGCAGTTCTTC. Translation: CASSVAGRQEQFF.

CDR3 bases: TGCAGCGTTGAAAACAGGGTCGATGACACTGAAGCTTTCTTT. It is translated as CSVENRVDDTEAFF. The chain uses TRBV29-1 and TRBJ1-1, with a tentative D call TRBD1 (6 bases). Germline V gives CDR1 SQVTM, CDR2 ANQGSEA. CDR3 length: 14 residues. Between the trimmed V and J ends, which lost 2 bases and 3 bases, there was a span of 13 bases.

This clone was seen a single time. V usage is TRBV7-8 and J usage is TRBJ2-5; D call uncertain. CDR3 size: 10 residues. Germline CDR1 reads SGHVS; CDR2 reads FQNEAQ. The V end was cut by 10 bases, the J end by 4 bases, with 7 bases between. The CDR3 region is CATGRETQYF. Here the CDR3 DNA reads TGTGCCACTGGCCGAGAGACCCAGTACTTC.

V is TRBV28 and J is TRBJ1-5, with TRBD1 as a possible D gene (5 bases). The CDR3 runs to 17 residues. Between the trimmed V and J ends, which lost 3 bases and 0 bases, there was a span of 15 bases. From germline, CDR1 is MDHEN and CDR2 SYDVKM. The CDR3 nucleotides read TGTGCCAGCAGTTTGTTTCCCCGGGACCCTAGCAATCAGCCCCAGCATTTT. Residues: CASSLFPRDPSNQPQHF. Using reference TRBV28 and TRBJ1-5 for the parts outside the CDR3, the full variable domain is DVKVTQSSRYLVKRTGEKVFLECVQDMDHENMFWYRQDPGLGLRLIYFSYDVKMKEKGDIPEGYSVSREKKERFSLILESASTNQTSMYLCASSLFPRDPSNQPQHFGDGTRLSIL.

The genes are TRBV28 and TRBJ1-2; possibly TRBD1 for D (5 bases). V lost 6 bases to trimming and J lost 3 bases, with 5 bases between them. The CDR3 totals 11 residues. Germline CDR1 reads MDHEN; CDR2 reads SYDVKM. The CDR3 DNA sequence: TGTGCCAGCAGGACAGACTATGGCTACACCTTC. Protein product: CASRTDYGYTF.

The V call is TRBV11-2, the J call TRBJ1-1; 8 nucleotides agree with TRBD1. V lost 1 base, J lost 3 bases, and 4 bases stayed unmatched. CDR1 is SGHAT, CDR2 FQNNGV, per germline. There are 15 residues in the CDR3. The CDR3 DNA follows: TGTGCCAGCAGCTTAGTGCAGACAGGGGACACTGAAGCTTTCTTT. The encoded protein is CASSLVQTGDTEAFF.

The table lists this clone with a count of one. The chain joins TRBV30 to TRBJ1-4; TRBD1 matches 7 bases. This CDR3 comprises 14 residues. After removal of 3 bases from V and 8 bases from J, the junction contained 9 bases not matched to a gene. Germline V gene lookup returns CDR1 GTSNPN and CDR2 SVGIG (reference sequence). CDR3 in DNA: TGTGCCTGGAGCGGACAGGAGAGTAAGGAAAAACTGTTTTTT. Protein product: CAWSGQESKEKLFF.

The count of this clone is one. The chain carries TRBV5-4 and TRBJ1-4; a weak D match, TRBD1 (5 bases). Germline V gene sequence: CDR1 SGHNT, CDR2 YYREEE (reference sequence). This CDR3 spans 15 amino acids. Trimming removed 3 bases from V and 3 bases from J, with 12 bases in between. Written as DNA, the CDR3 is TGTGCCAGCAGCTCGTCCCGGGGGGCTAATGAAAAACTGTTTTTT. It codes for CASSSSRGANEKLFF.

This chain connects TRBV4-1 to TRBJ1-1; D call uncertain. The CDR3 loop spans 17 amino acids. Trimming took 3 bases from V and 2 from J, leaving 19 bases between them. Germline V gives CDR1 MGHRA, CDR2 YSYEKL. Here the CDR3 DNA reads TGCGCCAGCAGCCATGGAGACAAGGGTTTTGGAAACACTGAAGCTTTCTTT. This gives the protein CASSHGDKGFGNTEAFF.

V gene TRBV27 combines with J gene TRBJ2-5; possibly TRBD1 for D (8 bases). TRBJ2-7 matches the DNA end more closely, so the J call is doubtful. The CDR3 runs 19 residues. Germline V gene sequence: CDR1 MNHEY, CDR2 SMNVEV (reference sequence). Here the CDR3 reads CASVRPDRVGGGSSYEQYF. CDR3 DNA: TGTGCCAGCGTCCGACCGGACAGGGTAGGGGGAGGGAGCTCCTACGAGCAGTACTTC.

The chain links TRBV7-9 to TRBJ2-7; no reliable D call. This CDR3 is 12 amino acids long. Germline lookup yields CDR1 SEHNR and CDR2 FQNEAQ (reference sequence). V gave up 2 bases and J gave up 5 bases, with 7 bases separating them. The CDR3, as DNA: TGTGCCAGCAGCTTAACGAGCGACGAGCAGTACTTC. Translated: CASSLTSDEQYF.

This chain connects TRBV6-1 to TRBJ2-5; tentatively, D is TRBD2 (6 bases). The J call may be in error: the DNA end matches TRBJ2-7 better. The CDR3 length is 14 residues. Germline V gene data show CDR1 as MNHNS and CDR2 as SASEGT. The CDR3 sequence is CASSSGTFSYEQYF. The CDR3 DNA reads as TGTGCCAGCAGTTCCGGGACTTTCTCCTACGAGCAGTACTTC.

This clone was recorded only once. J is TRBJ2-7 and V is TRBV6-5; D gene unclear. The CDR3 spans 14 residues. Germline V gene data show CDR1 as MNHEY and CDR2 as SVGAGI. Deletions cut 2 bases from V and 0 bases from J, with 8 bases between. CDR3 residues: CASSYGYGSYEQYF. The CDR3 coding sequence is TGTGCCAGCAGTTACGGCTACGGCTCCTACGAGCAGTACTTC.

The V and J genes are TRBV4-1 and TRBJ1-1, with a weak D call TRBD1 (6 bases). With 4 bases removed from V and 8 bases from J, the gap between germline ends came to 17 bases. This CDR3 is 14 amino acids long. Germline CDR1 MGHRA, CDR2 YSYEKL. Here the CDR3 reads CASSRPGAGQEAFF. The CDR3 coding sequence is TGCGCCAGCAGCCGACCGGGGGCGGGACAAGAAGCTTTCTTT.

V gene TRBV19 combines with J gene TRBJ1-5; D gene unclear. Per the germline V gene, CDR1 is LNHDA and CDR2 is SQIVND (reference sequence). CDR3 length: 15 amino acids. V lost 7 bases and J 2 bases, leaving 15 bases between the germline ends. CDR3 residues: CASTPGRQRNQPQHF. In DNA, the CDR3 is TGTGCCAGTACTCCGGGGAGACAACGCAATCAGCCCCAGCATTTT.

The CDR3 reads CASSFDRREAGEKLFF. The CDR3 nucleotides read TGTGCCAGCAGCTTCGACAGGAGGGAGGCAGGTGAAAAACTGTTTTTT. V usage is TRBV7-9 and J usage is TRBJ1-4; the D gene is possibly TRBD1 (6 bases). The CDR3 covers 16 residues. The germline gives CDR1 SEHNR, CDR2 FQNEAQ (reference sequence). Trimming took 3 bases from V and 7 from J, leaving 18 bases between them.

The rearrangement joins TRBV4-1 to TRBJ2-1; no firm D call. The CDR3 runs to 14 residues. The germline V and J ends were trimmed by 2 bases and 6 bases, with 11 bases remaining between them. CDR1 and CDR2 from the germline V gene are MGHRA and YSYEKL. Here the CDR3 DNA reads TGCGCCAGCAGCCAATGGGTGGAGAGCAATGAGCAGTTCTTC. Its protein product is CASSQWVESNEQFF.